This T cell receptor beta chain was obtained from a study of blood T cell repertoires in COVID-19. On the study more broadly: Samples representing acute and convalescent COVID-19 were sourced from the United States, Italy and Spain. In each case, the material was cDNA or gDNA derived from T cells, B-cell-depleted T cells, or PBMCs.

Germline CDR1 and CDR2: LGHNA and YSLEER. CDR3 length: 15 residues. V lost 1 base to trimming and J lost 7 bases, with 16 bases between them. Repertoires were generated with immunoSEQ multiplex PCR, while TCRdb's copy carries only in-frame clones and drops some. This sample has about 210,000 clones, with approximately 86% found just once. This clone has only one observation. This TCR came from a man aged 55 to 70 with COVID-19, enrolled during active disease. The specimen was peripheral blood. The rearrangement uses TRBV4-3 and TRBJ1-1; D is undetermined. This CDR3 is CASSQGVAAEDEAFF. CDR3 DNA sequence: TGCGCCAGCAGCCAAGGAGTAGCCGCCGAGGATGAAGCTTTCTTT.